This T cell receptor (beta chain) is drawn from a study of T-cell reconstitution after alpha-beta-depleted transplantation in children. Points from the study as a whole: The high TCRbeta diversity at day 60 in some patients came from surviving recipient T cells and thymic progenitors. A year had passed since transplant, and T-cell counts and diversity by then came mostly from newly produced T cells. As was reported, about two months after transplant, alpha-beta T cells came from several hundred expanded graft clones.

V was cut by 8 bases and J by 5 bases, with 13 bases left in between. CDR1 is SGHDN and CDR2 is FVKESK in the germline V gene. The CDR3 totals 13 residues. Unique molecular identifiers were incorporated when the TCRbeta library was constructed. From the PCR reads, TCRdb called clonotypes with MiXCR, one entry per CDR3 protein. The table records over 200,000 distinct CDR3 sequences, 11% of them present only once. This clonotype was detected many times. The target antigen is unknown. The receptor was isolated from a child younger than two with acute myeloid leukemia, due to receive a stem cell transplant. Sequenced here: PBMCs, sampled before TCRalphabeta/CD19-depleted stem cell transplant. The chain recombines TRBV14 with TRBJ2-1; D is tentatively TRBD1 or TRBD2 (5 bases each). CDR3 nucleotide sequence: TGTGCCAGCGCCCCCGGGACCAACAATGAGCAGTTCTTC. Amino acids: CASAPGTNNEQFF.